Detailed here is one TCR beta chain. The entry originates in a study of blood T cell repertoires in COVID-19. Study background: T cells, B-cell-depleted T cells, or PBMCs provided the cDNA or gDNA that served as material.

The method was immunoSEQ multiplex PCR; TCRdb's version includes in-frame clones alone and lacks a portion of them. The sample yields 72,000 or so clones, roughly 77% seen once. This receptor was obtained from a human donor in a cohort sampled during active COVID-19. The sequencing input was peripheral blood.

CDR3 nucleotides: TGTGCCAGCAGTTACACTAGTGACAGGGGTCCTGAGCAGTTCTTC. This encodes CASSYTSDRGPEQFF. The rearrangement links TRBV6-6 to TRBJ2-1; TRBD1 aligns across 8 bases. Germline CDR1 and CDR2: MNHNY and SVGAGI (reference sequence). The CDR3 length is 15 residues. V trimming: 2 bases; J trimming: 9 bases; junction bases outside the gene matches: 9.